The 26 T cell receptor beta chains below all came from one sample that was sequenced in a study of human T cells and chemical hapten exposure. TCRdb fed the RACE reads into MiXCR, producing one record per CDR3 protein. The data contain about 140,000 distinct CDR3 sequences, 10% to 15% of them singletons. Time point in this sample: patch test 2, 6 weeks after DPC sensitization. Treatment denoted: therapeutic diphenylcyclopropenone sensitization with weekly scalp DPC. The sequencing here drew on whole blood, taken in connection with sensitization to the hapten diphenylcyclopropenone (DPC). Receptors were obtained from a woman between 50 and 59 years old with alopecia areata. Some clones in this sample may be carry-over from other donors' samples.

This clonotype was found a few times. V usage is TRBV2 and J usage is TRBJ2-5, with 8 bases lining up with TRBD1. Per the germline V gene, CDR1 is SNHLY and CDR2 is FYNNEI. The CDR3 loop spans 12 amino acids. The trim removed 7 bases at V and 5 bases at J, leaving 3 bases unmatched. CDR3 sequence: CASNRGRETQYF. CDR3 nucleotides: TGTGCCAGCAACAGGGGGAGGGAGACCCAGTACTTC.

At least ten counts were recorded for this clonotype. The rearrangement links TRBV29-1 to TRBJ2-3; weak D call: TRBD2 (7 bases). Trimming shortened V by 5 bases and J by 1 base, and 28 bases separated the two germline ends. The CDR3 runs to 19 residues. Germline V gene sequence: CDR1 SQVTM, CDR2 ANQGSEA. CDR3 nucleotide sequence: TGCAGCGTTTCGAGAGCAGGGGAGGGAGAAATTCGGCGCACAGATACGCAGTATTTT. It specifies CSVSRAGEGEIRRTDTQYF.

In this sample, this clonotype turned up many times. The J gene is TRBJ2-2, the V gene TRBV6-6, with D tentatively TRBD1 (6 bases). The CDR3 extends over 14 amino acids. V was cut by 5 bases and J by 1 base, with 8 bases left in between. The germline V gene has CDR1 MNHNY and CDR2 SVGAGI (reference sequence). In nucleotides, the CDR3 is TGTGCCAGCAGTGGGGGCGGGAACACCGGGGAGCTGTTTTTT. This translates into CASSGGGNTGELFF.

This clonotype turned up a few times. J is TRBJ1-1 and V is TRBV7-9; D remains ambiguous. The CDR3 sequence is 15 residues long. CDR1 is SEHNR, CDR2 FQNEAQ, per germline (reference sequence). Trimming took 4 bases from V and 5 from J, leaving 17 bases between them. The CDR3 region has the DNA TGTGCCAGCAGCTCATCGAGGAGGGAGGTAACTGAAGCTTTCTTT. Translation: CASSSSRREVTEAFF.

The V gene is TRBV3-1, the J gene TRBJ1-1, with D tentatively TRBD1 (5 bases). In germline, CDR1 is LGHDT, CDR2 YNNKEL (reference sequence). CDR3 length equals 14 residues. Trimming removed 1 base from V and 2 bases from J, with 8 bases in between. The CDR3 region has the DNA TGTGCCAGCAGCCAAGTCCAGGGTAACACTGAAGCTTTCTTT. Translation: CASSQVQGNTEAFF.

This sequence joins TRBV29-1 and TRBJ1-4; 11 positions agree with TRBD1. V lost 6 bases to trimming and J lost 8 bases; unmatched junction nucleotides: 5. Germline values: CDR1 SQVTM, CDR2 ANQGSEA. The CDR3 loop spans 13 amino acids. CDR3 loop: CSVRTGGIEKLFF. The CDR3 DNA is TGCAGCGTCCGGACAGGGGGCATAGAAAAACTGTTTTTT.

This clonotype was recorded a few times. The CDR3 coding sequence is TGTGCCACCAGTGATCGACTAGCGGGATCCTACAATGAGCAGTTCTTC. It specifies CATSDRLAGSYNEQFF. This sequence joins TRBV24-1 and TRBJ2-1, with 11 bases matching TRBD2. The CDR3 runs to 16 residues. Per the germline V gene, CDR1 is KGHDR and CDR2 is SFDVKD. The junction had 1 base not matched to a gene; V was cut back by 3 bases and J by 1 base.

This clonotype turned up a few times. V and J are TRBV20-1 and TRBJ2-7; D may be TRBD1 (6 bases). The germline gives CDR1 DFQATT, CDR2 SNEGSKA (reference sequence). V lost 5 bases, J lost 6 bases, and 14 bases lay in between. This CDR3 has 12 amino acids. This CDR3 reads CSAGGVTAEQYF. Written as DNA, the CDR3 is TGCAGTGCTGGGGGCGTGACGGCCGAGCAGTACTTC.

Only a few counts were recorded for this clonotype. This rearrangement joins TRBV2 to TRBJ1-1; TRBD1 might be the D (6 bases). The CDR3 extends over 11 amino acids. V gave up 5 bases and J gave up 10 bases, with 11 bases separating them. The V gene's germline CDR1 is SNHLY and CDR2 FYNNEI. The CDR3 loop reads CASSSGQRAFF. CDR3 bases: TGTGCCAGCAGTTCCGGACAGAGAGCTTTCTTT.

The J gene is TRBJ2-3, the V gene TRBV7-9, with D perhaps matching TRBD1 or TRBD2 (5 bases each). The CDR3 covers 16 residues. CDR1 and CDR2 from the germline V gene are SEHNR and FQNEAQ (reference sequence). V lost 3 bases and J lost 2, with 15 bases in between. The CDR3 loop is CASSFGGTRATDTQYF. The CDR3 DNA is TGTGCCAGCAGCTTTGGTGGGACCCGCGCCACAGATACGCAGTATTTT.

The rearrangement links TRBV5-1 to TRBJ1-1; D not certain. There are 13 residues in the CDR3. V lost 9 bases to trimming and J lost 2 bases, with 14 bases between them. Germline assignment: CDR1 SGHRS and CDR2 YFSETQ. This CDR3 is CATAMSGNTEAFF. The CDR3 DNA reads TGCGCCACCGCGATGAGTGGAAACACTGAAGCTTTCTTT.

The CDR3 bases are TGCAGCGTCGACCGGGACCCTAATTTTTATGGCTACACCTTC. The encoded protein is CSVDRDPNFYGYTF. The J gene is TRBJ1-2, the V gene TRBV29-1, with TRBD1 as a possible D gene (5 bases). V was clipped by 6 bases and J by 5 bases, with 19 bases between them. This CDR3 has 14 residues. Germline CDR1 is SQVTM and CDR2 is ANQGSEA.

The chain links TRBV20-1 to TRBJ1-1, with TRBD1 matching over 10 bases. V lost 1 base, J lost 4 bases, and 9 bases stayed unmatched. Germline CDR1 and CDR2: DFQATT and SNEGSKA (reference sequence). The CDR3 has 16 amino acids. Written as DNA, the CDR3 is TGCAGTGCTAGAGTCCCGACAGGGGGCTCGAGCACTGAAGCTTTCTTT. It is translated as CSARVPTGGSSTEAFF.

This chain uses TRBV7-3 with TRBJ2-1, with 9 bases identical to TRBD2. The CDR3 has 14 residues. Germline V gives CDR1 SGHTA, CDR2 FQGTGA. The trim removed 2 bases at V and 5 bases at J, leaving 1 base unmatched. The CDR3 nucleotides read TGTGCCAGCAGCTTAGCGGGAGGGGACAATGAGCAGTTCTTC. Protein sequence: CASSLAGGDNEQFF.

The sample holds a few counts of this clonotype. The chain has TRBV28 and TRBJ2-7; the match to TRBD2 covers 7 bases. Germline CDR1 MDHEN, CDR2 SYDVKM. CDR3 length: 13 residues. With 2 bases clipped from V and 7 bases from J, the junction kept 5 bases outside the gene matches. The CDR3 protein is CASSLAGEFEQYF. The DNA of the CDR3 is TGTGCCAGCAGTTTAGCGGGAGAGTTTGAGCAGTACTTC. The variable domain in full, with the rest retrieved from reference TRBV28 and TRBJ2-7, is DVKVTQSSRYLVKRTGEKVFLECVQDMDHENMFWYRQDPGLGLRLIYFSYDVKMKEKGDIPEGYSVSREKKERFSLILESASTNQTSMYLCASSLAGEFEQYFGPGTRLTVT.

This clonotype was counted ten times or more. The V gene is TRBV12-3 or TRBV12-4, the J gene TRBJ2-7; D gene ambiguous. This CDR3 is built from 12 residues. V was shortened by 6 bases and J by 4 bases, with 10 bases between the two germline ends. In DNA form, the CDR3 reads TGTGCCAGCAGCTTGGGATTGTACGAGCAGTACTTC. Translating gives CASSLGLYEQYF.

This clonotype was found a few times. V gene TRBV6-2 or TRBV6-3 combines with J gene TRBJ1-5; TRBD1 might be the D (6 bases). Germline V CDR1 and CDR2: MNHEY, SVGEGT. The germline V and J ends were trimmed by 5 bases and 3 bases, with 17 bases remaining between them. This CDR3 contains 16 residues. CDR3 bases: TGTGCCAGCAGTCACCGGGACACCCAGGCCAATCAGCCCCAGCATTTT. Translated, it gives CASSHRDTQANQPQHF.

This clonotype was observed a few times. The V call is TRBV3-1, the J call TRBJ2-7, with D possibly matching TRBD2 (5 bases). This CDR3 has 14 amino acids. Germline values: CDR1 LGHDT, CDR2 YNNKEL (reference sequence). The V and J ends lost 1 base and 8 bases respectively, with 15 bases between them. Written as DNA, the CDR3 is TGTGCCAGCAGCCAAGGGGCCACTAGTCACCAGCAGTACTTC. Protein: CASSQGATSHQQYF.

The CDR3 loop is CSASAGALGELFF. The CDR3 DNA reads as TGCAGTGCTAGCGCGGGGGCTCTGGGGGAGCTGTTTTTT. The chain carries TRBV20-1 and TRBJ2-2; D might be TRBD2 (7 bases). Trimming cost V 3 bases and J 8 bases, with 13 bases left between them. There are 13 residues in the CDR3. The germline CDR1 and CDR2 sequences are DFQATT and SNEGSKA (reference sequence).

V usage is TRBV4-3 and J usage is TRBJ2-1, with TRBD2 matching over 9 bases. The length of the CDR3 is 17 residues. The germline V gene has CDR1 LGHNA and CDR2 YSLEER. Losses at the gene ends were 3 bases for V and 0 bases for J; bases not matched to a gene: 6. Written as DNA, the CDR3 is TGCGCCAGCAGCCATCAAGCGGGAGGCCGCTCCTACAATGAGCAGTTCTTC. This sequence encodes CASSHQAGGRSYNEQFF.

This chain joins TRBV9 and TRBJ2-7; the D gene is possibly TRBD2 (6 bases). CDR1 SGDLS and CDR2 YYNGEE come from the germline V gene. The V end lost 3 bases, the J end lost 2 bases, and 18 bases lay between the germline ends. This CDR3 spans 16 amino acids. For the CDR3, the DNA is TGTGCCAGCAGCGAGTCGCCGGCGGGACTGACCTACGAGCAGTACTTC. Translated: CASSESPAGLTYEQYF.

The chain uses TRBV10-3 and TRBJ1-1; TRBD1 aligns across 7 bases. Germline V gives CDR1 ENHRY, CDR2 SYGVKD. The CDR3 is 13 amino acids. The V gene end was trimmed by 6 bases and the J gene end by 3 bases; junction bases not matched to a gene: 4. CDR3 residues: CAISTDRDTEAFF. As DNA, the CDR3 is TGTGCCATCAGCACCGACAGGGACACTGAAGCTTTCTTT.

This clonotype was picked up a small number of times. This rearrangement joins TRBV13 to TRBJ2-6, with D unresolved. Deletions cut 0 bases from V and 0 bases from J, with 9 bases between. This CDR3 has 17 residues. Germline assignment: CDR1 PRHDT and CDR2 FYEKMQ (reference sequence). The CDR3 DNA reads TGTGCCAGCAGCTTAGGCCTTTGGGACTCTGGGGCCAACGTCCTGACTTTC. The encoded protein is CASSLGLWDSGANVLTF.

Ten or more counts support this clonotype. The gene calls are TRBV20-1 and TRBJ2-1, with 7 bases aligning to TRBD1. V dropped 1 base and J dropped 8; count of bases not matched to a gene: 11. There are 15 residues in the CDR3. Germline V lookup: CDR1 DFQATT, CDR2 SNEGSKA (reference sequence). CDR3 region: CSARVRQGLNHEQFF. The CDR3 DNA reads TGCAGTGCTAGAGTACGACAGGGTTTGAACCATGAGCAGTTCTTC.

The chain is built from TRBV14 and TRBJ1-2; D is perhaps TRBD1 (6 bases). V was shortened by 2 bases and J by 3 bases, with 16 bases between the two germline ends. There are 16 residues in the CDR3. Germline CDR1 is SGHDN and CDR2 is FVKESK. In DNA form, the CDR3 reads TGTGCCAGCAGCCAACGTGGGGGGGGCGCGGACTATGGCTACACCTTC. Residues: CASSQRGGGADYGYTF.

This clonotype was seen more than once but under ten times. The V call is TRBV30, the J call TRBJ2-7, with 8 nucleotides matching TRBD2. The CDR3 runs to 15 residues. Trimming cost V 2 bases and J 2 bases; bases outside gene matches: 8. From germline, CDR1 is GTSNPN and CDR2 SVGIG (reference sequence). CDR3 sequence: CAWSPGGTGPYEQYF. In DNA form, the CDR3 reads TGTGCCTGGAGTCCGGGGGGGACGGGACCCTACGAGCAGTACTTC.